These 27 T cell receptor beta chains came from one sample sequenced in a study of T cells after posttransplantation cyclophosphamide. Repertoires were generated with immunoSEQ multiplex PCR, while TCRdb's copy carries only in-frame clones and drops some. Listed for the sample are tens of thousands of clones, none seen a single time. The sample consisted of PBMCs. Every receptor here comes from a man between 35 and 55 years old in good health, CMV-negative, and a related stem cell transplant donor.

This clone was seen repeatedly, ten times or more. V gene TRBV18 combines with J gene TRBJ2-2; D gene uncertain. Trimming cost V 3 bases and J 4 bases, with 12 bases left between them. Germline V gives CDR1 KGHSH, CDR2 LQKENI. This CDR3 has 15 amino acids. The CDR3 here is CASSPFGTATGELFF. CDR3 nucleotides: TGTGCCAGCTCACCCTTCGGCACAGCCACCGGGGAGCTGTTTTTT.

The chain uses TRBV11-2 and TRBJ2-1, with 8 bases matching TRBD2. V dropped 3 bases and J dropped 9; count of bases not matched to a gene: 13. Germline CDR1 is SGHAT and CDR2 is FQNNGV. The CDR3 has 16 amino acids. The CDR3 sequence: CASSFRSGLELGEQFF. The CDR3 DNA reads TGTGCCAGCAGCTTCCGCTCGGGACTAGAACTTGGTGAGCAGTTCTTC.

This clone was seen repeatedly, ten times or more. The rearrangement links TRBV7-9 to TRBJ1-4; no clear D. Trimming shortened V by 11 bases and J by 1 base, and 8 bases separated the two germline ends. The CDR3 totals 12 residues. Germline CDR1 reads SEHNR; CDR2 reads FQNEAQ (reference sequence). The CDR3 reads CAGEGTNEKLFF. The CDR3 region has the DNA TGTGCCGGGGAGGGAACTAATGAAAAACTGTTTTTT.

Written as DNA, the CDR3 is TGCGCCAGCAGCCAACGACTAGCGGGGGAGCCGGGTCCGCGGGACGAGCAGTACTTC. It encodes CASSQRLAGEPGPRDEQYF. The V call is TRBV5-1, the J call TRBJ2-7; 12 bases line up with TRBD2. V was clipped by 4 bases and J by 5 bases; unmatched bases: 19. Looked up from germline, CDR1 is SGHRS and CDR2 is YFSETQ. The CDR3 sequence is 19 residues long.

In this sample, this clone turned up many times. CDR3 residues: CASSQFRVDSNTGELFF. DNA for the CDR3: TGTGCCAGCAGCCAATTCAGGGTCGATTCGAACACCGGGGAGCTGTTTTTT. This chain joins TRBV14 and TRBJ2-2, with a weak D call TRBD1 (5 bases). Germline V gene lookup returns CDR1 SGHDN and CDR2 FVKESK. The CDR3 loop spans 17 amino acids. V lost 2 bases to trimming and J lost 0 bases, with 13 bases between them.

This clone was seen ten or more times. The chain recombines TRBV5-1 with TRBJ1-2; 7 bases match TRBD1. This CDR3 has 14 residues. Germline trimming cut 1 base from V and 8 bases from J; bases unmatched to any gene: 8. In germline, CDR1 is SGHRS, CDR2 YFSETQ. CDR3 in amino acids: CASSLRQGFFGYTF. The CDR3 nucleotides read TGCGCCAGCAGCTTGAGACAGGGATTTTTCGGCTACACCTTC.

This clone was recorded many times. Here the CDR3 reads CASSLNPGSNTGELFF. Here the CDR3 DNA reads TGCGCCAGCAGCTTGAATCCGGGGTCGAACACCGGGGAGCTGTTTTTT. The J gene is TRBJ2-2, the V gene TRBV5-1; tentative D call: TRBD2 (5 bases). CDR3 length equals 16 residues. Between the trimmed V and J ends, which lost 1 base and 0 bases, there was a span of 10 bases. CDR1 SGHRS and CDR2 YFSETQ come from the germline V gene.

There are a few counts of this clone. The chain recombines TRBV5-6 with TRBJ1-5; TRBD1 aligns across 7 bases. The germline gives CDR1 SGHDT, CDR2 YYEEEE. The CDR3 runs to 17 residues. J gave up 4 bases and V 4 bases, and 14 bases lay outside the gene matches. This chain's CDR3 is CASSTRQGPWGNQPQHF. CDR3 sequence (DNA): TGTGCCAGCAGCACACGACAGGGACCGTGGGGTAATCAGCCCCAGCATTTT.

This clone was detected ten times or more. CDR3 sequence (DNA): TGTGCCAGCGCCCTCCGGGACAGTAGGGAAAAACTGTTTTTT. Protein: CASALRDSREKLFF. The chain carries TRBV2 and TRBJ1-4; 7 nucleotides agree with TRBD1. This CDR3 comprises 14 residues. The trim removed 8 bases at V and 8 bases at J, leaving 11 bases unmatched. Germline V lookup: CDR1 SNHLY, CDR2 FYNNEI.

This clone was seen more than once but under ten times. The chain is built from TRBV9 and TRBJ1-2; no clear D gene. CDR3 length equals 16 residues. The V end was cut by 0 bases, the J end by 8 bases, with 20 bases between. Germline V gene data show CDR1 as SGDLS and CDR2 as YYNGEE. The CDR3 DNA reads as TGTGCCAGCAGCGTAGATTCGACCGGGGTGGAAAAAGGCTACACCTTC. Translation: CASSVDSTGVEKGYTF.

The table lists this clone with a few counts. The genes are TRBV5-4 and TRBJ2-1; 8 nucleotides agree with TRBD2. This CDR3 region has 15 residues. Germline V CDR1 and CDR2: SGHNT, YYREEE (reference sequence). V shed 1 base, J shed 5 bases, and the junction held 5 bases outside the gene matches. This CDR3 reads CASSLTGGGDNEQFF. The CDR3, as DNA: TGTGCCAGCAGCTTGACGGGGGGGGGTGACAATGAGCAGTTCTTC.

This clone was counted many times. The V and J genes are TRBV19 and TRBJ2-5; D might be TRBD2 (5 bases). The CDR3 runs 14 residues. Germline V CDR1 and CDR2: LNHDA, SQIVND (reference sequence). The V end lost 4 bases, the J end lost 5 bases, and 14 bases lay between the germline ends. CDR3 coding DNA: TGTGCCAGTAGTACAGGCGGCCCGGGGGAGACCCAGTACTTC. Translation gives CASSTGGPGETQYF.

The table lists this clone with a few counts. The CDR3 nucleotides are TGTGCCAGCTCACCGAACACCTCCAATAGCCCGAGGCAGCCCCAGCATTTT. This translates into CASSPNTSNSPRQPQHF. This sequence joins TRBV18 and TRBJ1-5; D remains unclear. Trimming pared 3 bases from V and 7 bases from J, leaving 22 bases between. This CDR3 comprises 17 residues. Germline CDR1 reads KGHSH; CDR2 reads LQKENI.

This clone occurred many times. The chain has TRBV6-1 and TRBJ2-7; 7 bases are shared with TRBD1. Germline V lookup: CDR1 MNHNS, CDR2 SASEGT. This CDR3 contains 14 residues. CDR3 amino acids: CASTEQGPTYEQYV. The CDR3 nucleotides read TGTGCCAGCACTGAACAGGGGCCGACCTACGAGCAGTACGTC.

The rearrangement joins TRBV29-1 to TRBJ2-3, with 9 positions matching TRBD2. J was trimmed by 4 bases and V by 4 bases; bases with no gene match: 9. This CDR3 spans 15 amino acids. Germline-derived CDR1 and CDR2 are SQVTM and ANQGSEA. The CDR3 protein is CSVGQGTSWSDTQYF. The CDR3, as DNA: TGCAGCGTTGGGCAAGGGACTAGCTGGTCAGATACGCAGTATTTT.

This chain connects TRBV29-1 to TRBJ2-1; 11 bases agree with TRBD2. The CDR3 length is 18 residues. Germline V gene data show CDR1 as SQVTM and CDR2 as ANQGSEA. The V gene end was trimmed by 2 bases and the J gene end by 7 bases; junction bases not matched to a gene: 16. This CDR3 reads CSVETPRLAGGPLNEQFF. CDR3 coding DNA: TGCAGCGTTGAAACCCCCCGGCTAGCGGGAGGCCCGTTAAATGAGCAGTTCTTC.

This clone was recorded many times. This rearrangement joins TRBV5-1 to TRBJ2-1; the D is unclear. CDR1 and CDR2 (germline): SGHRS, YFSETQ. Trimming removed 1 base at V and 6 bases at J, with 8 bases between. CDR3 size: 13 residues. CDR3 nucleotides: TGCGCCAGCAGCTTGTCCATCCCCAATGAGCAGTTCTTC. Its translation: CASSLSIPNEQFF.

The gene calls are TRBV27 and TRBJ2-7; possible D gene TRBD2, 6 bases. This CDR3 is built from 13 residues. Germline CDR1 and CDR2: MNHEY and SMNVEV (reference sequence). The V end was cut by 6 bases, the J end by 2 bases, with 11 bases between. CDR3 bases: TGTGCCAGCAGAAGCGGGCTAGCCTACGAGCAGTACTTC. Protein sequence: CASRSGLAYEQYF.

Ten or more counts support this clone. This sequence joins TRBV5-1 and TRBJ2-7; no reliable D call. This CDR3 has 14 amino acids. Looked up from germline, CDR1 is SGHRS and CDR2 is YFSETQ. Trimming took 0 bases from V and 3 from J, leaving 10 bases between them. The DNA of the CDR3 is TGCGCCAGCAGCTTGGGGGCACCAGGCTACGAGCAGTACTTC. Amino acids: CASSLGAPGYEQYF.

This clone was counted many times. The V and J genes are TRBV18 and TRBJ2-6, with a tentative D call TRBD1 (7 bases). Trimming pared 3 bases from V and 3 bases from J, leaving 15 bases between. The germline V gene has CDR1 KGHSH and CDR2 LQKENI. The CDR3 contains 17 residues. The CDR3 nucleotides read TGTGCCAGCTCACCCGACAGGGAGGCTTTTGGGGCCAACGTCCTGACTTTC. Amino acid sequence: CASSPDREAFGANVLTF.

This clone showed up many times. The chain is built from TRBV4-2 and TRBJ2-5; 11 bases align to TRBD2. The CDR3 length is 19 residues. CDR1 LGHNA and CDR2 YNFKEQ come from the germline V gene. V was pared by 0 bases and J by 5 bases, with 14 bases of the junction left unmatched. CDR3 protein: CASSQDPFSGRGVGETQYF. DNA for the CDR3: TGTGCCAGCAGCCAAGACCCGTTTAGCGGGAGGGGAGTAGGGGAGACCCAGTACTTC.

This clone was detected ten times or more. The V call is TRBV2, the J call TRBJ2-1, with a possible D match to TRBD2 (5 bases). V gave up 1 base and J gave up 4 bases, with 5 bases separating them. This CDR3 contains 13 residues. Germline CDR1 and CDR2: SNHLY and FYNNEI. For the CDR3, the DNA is TGTGCCAGCAGTGAAGGGAGGTACAATGAGCAGTTCTTC. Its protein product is CASSEGRYNEQFF.

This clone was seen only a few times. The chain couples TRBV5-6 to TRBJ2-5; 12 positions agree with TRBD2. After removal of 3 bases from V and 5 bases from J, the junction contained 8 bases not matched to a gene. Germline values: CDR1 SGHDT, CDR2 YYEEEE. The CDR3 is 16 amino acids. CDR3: CASSSPPLAGGETQYF. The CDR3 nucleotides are TGTGCCAGCAGCTCCCCCCCGCTAGCGGGGGGGGAGACCCAGTACTTC.

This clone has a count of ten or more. The CDR3 loop reads CASSRLSSNEQYF. CDR3 coding DNA: TGTGCCAGCTCCCGTCTCAGTTCGAACGAGCAGTACTTC. This chain uses TRBV9 with TRBJ2-7; D unresolved. The CDR3 consists of 13 residues. Between the trimmed V and J ends, which lost 7 bases and 5 bases, there was a span of 16 bases. Germline CDR1 SGDLS, CDR2 YYNGEE.

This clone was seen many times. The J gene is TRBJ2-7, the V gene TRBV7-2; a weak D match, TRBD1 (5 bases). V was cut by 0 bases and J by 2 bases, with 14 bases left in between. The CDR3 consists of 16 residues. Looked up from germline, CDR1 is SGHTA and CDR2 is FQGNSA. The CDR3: CASSLAGQGETYEQYF. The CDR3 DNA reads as TGTGCCAGCAGCTTAGCCGGCCAGGGCGAGACCTACGAGCAGTACTTC.

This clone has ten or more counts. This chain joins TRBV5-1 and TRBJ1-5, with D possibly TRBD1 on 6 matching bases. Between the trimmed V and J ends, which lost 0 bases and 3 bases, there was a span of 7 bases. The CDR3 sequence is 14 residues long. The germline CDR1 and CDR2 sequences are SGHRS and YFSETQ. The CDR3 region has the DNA TGCGCCAGCAGCTTGGGGGACATCAATCAGCCCCAGCATTTT. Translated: CASSLGDINQPQHF.

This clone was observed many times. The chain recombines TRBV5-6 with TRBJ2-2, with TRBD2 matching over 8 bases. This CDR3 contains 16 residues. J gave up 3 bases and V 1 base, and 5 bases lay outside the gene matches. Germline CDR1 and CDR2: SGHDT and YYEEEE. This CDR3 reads CASSLYGRGDTGELFF. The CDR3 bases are TGTGCCAGCAGCTTGTACGGGAGGGGCGACACCGGGGAGCTGTTTTTT.